This T cell receptor beta chain was recovered during a study of regulatory T cells in long-lasting Graves disease. Germline V gene sequence: CDR1 SGHNT, CDR2 YYREEE (reference sequence). V shed 4 bases and J 5 bases; nucleotides not matched to a gene: 9. The CDR3 runs 15 residues. Findings of the study overall: Among samples with persistent disease, TRBV28, TRBJ1-2 and TRBJ2-5 were favored.

With iRepertoire HTBI primers and Arm-PCR of CDR3 regions, TCR beta libraries were built. TCRdb analysed the multiplex PCR reads with MiXCR anew, one entry per CDR3 protein. Among 450,000 to 600,000 distinct CDR3 sequences listed, about 16% were seen once. Regarding time point: newly diagnosed GD, antithyroid drugs for less than 3 months. The TCR library was made from RNA extracted from PBMCs. As concerns this clonotype: Its antigen remains unidentified.

This sample also belongs to another study, concerning T cells in Graves' hyperthyroidism and ophthalmopathy.

The sample here was peripheral blood mononuclear cells (PBMCs), taken at new diagnosis, from a patient treated with antithyroid drugs. The chain recombines TRBV5-4 with TRBJ1-1, with 9 bases lining up with TRBD1. The source is a man aged 35 to 55 with Graves disease. The CDR3 DNA is TGTGCCAGCAGCGTGCCGGGACAGGGACGAACTGAAGCTTTCTTT. Translation: CASSVPGQGRTEAFF.